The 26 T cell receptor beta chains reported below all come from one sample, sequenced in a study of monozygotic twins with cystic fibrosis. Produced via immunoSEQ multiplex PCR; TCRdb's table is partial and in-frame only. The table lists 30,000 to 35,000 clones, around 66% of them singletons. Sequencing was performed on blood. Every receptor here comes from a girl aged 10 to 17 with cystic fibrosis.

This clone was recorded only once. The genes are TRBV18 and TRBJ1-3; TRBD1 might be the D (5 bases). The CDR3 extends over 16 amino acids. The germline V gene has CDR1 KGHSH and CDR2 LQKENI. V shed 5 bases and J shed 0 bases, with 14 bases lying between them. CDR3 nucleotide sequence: TGTGCCAGCTCAACAAGACAGATCTCCTCTGGAAACACCATATATTTT. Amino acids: CASSTRQISSGNTIYF. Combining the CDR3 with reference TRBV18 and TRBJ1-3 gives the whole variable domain NAGVMQNPRHLVRRRGQEARLRCSPMKGHSHVYWYRQLPEEGLKFMVYLQKENIIDESGMPKERFSAEFPKEGPSILRIQQVVRGDSAAYFCASSTRQISSGNTIYFGEGSWLTVV.

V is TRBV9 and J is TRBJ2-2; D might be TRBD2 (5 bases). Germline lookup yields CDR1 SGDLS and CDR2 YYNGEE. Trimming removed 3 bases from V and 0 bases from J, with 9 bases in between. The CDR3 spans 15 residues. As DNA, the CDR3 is TGTGCCAGCAGCGCCGAGCGGACGAACACCGGGGAGCTGTTTTTT. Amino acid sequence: CASSAERTNTGELFF.

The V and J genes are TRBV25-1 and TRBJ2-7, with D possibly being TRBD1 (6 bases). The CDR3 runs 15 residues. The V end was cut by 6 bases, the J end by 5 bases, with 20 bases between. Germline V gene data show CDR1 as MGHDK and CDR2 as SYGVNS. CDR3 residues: CASSYKGVGIDEQYF. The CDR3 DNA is TGTGCCAGCAGCTATAAGGGGGTCGGGATTGACGAGCAGTACTTC.

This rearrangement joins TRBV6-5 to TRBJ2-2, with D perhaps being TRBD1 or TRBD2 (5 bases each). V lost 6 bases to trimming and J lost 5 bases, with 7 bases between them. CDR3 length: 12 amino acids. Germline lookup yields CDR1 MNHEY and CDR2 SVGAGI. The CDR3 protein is CASRGDTGELFF. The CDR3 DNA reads TGTGCCAGCAGGGGGGATACCGGGGAGCTGTTTTTT.

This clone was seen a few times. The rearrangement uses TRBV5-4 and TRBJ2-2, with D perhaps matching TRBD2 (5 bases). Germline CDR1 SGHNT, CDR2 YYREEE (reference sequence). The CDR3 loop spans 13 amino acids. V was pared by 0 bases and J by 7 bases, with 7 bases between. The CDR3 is CASSLVGSGELFF. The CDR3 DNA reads TGTGCCAGCAGCTTGGTGGGGAGCGGGGAGCTGTTTTTT.

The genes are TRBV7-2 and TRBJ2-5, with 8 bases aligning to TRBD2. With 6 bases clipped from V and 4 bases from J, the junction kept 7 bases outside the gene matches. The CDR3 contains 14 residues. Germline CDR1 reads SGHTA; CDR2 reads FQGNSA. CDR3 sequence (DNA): TGTGCCAGCAGGAGGGGGACTAGTGGAGAGACCCAGTACTTC. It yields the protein CASRRGTSGETQYF. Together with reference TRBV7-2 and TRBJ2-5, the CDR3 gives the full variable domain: GAGVSQSPSNKVTEKGKDVELRCDPISGHTALYWYRQSLGQGLEFLIYFQGNSAPDKSGLPSDRFSAERTGGSVSTLTIQRTQQEDSAVYLCASRRGTSGETQYFGPGTRLLVL.

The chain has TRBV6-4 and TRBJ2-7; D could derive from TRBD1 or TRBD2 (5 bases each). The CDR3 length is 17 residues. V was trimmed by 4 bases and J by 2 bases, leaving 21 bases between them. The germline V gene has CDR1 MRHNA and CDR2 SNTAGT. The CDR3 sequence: CASSGRSGPSPPYEQYF. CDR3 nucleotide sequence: TGTGCCAGCAGTGGGAGGTCGGGGCCCTCCCCTCCCTACGAGCAGTACTTC.

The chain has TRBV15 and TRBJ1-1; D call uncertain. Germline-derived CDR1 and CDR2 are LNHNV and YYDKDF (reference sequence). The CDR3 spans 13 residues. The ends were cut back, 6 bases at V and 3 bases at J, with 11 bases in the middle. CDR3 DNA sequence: TGTGCCACCAGGCCAGCGAAGGACACTGAAGCTTTCTTT. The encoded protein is CATRPAKDTEAFF.

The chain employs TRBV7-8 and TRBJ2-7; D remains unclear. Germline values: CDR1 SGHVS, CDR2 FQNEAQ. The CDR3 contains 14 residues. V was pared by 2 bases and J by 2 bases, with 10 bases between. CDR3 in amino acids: CASSLLDGPYEQYF. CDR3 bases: TGTGCCAGCAGCTTATTGGACGGGCCCTACGAGCAGTACTTC.

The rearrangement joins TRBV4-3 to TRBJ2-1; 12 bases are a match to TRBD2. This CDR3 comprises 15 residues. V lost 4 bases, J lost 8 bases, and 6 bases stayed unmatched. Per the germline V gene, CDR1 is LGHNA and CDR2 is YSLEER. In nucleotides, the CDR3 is TGCGCCAGCAGCCTTACTAGCGGGAGGTCAGATGAGCAGTTCTTC. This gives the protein CASSLTSGRSDEQFF.

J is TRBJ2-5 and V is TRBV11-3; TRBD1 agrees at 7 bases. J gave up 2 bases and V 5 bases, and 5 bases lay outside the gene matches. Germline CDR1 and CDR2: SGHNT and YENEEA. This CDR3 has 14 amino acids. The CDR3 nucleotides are TGTGCCAGCAGCCCGGGACAGCCACAAGAGACCCAGTACTTC. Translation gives CASSPGQPQETQYF.

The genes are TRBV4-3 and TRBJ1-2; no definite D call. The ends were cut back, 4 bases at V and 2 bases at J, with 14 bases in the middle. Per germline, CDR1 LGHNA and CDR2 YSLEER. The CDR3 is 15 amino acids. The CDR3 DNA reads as TGCGCCAGCAGCCCGAGATTCGACGGAAACTATGGCTACACCTTC. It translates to CASSPRFDGNYGYTF.

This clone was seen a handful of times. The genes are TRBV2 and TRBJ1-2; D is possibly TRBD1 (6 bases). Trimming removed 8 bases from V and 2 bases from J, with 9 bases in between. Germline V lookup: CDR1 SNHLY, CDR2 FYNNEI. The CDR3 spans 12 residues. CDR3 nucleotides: TGTGCCAGCCCGACAGGAAACTATGGCTACACCTTC. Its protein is CASPTGNYGYTF.

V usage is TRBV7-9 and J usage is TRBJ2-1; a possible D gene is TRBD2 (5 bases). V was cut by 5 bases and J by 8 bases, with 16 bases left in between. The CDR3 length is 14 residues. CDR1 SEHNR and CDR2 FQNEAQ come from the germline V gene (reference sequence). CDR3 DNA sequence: TGTGCCAGCAGCCCGGCCGGGATCTCAGATGAGCAGTTCTTC. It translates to CASSPAGISDEQFF.

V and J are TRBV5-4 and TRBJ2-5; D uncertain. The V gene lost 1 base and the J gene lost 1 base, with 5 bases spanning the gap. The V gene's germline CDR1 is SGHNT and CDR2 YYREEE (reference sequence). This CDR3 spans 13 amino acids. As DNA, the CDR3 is TGTGCCAGCAGCTTGTCCACCCAAGAGACCCAGTACTTC. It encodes CASSLSTQETQYF.

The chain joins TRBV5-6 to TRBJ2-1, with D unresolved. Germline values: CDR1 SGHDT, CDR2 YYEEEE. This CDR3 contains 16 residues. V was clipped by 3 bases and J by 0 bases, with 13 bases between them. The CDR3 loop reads CASSSMGRTSYNEQFF. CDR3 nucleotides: TGTGCCAGCAGCTCTATGGGTCGCACCTCCTACAATGAGCAGTTCTTC.

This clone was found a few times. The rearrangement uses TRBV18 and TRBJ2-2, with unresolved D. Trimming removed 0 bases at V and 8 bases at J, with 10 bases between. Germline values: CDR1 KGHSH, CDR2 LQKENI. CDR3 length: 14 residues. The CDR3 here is CASSPPANSGELFF. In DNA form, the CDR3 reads TGTGCCAGCTCACCACCCGCGAACTCAGGGGAGCTGTTTTTT.

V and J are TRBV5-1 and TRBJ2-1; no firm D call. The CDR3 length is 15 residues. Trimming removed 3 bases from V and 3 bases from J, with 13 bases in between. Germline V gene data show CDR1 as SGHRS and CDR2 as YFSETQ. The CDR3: CASSYEIGYYNEQFF. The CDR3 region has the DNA TGCGCCAGCAGCTATGAGATAGGTTACTACAATGAGCAGTTCTTC.

This CDR3 is CAWKGTSGVSSYEQYF. Written as DNA, the CDR3 is TGTGCCTGGAAAGGGACTAGCGGGGTTAGCTCCTACGAGCAGTACTTC. The chain is built from TRBV30 and TRBJ2-7, with TRBD2 matching 13 bases. The CDR3 is 16 amino acids. Germline trimming cut 4 bases from V and 0 bases from J; bases unmatched to any gene: 6. In germline, CDR1 is GTSNPN, CDR2 SVGIG (reference sequence). Full variable domain (missing parts from reference TRBV30 and TRBJ2-7): SQTIHQWPATLVQPVGSPLSLECTVEGTSNPNLYWYRQAAGRGLQLLFYSVGIGQISSEVPQNLSASRPQDRQFILSSKKLLLSDSGFYLCAWKGTSGVSSYEQYFGPGTRLTVT.

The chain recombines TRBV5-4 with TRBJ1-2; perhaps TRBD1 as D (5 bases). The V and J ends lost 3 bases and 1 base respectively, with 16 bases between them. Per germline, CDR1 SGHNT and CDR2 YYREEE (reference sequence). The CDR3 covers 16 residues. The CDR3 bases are TGTGCCAGCAGCTCGGCGCCAGGGAACAGTAACTATGGCTACACCTTC. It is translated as CASSSAPGNSNYGYTF.

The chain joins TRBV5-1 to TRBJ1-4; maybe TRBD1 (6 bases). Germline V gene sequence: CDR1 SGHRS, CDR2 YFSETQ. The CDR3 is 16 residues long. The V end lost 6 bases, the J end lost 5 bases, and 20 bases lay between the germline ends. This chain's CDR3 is CASNNRPGDKNEKLFF. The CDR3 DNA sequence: TGCGCCAGCAACAACCGCCCAGGGGATAAGAATGAAAAACTGTTTTTT.

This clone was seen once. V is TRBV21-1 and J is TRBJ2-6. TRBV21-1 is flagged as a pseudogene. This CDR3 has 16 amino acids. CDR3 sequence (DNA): TGTGCCAGCAGCCCTCTGGGCCTAGCTGGGGCCAACGTCCTGACTTTC. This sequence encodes CASSPLGLAGANVLTF.

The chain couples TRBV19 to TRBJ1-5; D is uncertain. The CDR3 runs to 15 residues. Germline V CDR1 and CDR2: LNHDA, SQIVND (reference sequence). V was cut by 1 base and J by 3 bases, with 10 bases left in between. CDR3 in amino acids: CASSIGGSTNQPQHF. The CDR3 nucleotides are TGTGCCAGTAGTATAGGTGGCAGCACCAATCAGCCCCAGCATTTT.

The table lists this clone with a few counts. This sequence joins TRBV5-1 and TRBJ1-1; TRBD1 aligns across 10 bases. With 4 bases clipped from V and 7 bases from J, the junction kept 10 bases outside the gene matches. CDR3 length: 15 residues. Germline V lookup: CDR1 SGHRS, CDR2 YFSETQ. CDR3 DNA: TGCGCCAGCAGCGATGAGGGACAGGGGAGGGGTGAAGCTTTCTTT. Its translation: CASSDEGQGRGEAFF.

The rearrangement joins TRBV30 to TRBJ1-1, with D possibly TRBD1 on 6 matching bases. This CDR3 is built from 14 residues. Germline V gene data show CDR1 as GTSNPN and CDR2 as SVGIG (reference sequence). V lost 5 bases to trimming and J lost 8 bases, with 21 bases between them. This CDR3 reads CAWVGGVGGTEAFF. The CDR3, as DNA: TGTGCCTGGGTGGGAGGGGTTGGAGGGACAGAAGCTTTCTTT.

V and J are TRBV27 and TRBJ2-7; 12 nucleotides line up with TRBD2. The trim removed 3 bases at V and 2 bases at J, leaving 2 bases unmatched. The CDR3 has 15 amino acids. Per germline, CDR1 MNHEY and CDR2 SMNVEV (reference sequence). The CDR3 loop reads CASSLGLAGPYEQYF. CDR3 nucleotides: TGTGCCAGCAGTTTGGGACTAGCGGGCCCCTACGAGCAGTACTTC.